The sample holds a few counts of the clone carrying this T cell receptor (beta chain). With a J-beta primer mix and a sample-barcoded 5' primer, a second PCR ran roughly 6 to 12 cycles. A template-switch adaptor containing 12 random nucleotides labeled each cDNA molecule. TCRdb recomputed calls from the 5' RACE reads with MiXCR, one row per CDR3 protein. The sample lists roughly 800,000 distinct CDR3 sequences, about three fifths seen once, with 22% in the top ten. The sample comes from a study of blood T cells in healthy people across ages. Germline V gene sequence: CDR1 SQVTM, CDR2 ANQGSEA. The trim removed 1 base at V and 3 bases at J, leaving 5 bases unmatched. The CDR3 loop spans 15 amino acids.

The chain joins TRBV29-1 to TRBJ2-7; 11 bases are shared with TRBD1. This clonotype originated in a man between 25 and 39 years old in good health. The sample comprised blood. CDR3 DNA: TGCAGCGTTGAAGCCGGGGACAGGGGGGACTACGAGCAGTACTTC. Its translation: CSVEAGDRGDYEQYF.